The clone carrying this TCR beta chain came up a few times. These data originate in a study of response to subunit inactivated influenza vaccine. TCRdb called the RT-PCR reads again in MiXCR, with one record for every CDR3 protein. Of about 160,000 distinct CDR3 sequences listed, approximately 10% are singletons. The TCR comes from a man aged 50-60 years who received an inactivated influenza vaccine. Sequences were derived from non-naive T cells sorted from PBMCs, sampled about 40 days after vaccination.

This CDR3 reads CASSLYSGRRYNEQFF. The CDR3 nucleotides are TGTGCCAGCAGTCTGTACTCGGGACGGAGATACAATGAGCAGTTCTTC. The V gene is TRBV27, the J gene TRBJ2-1; either TRBD1 or TRBD2 may fit D (5 bases each). CDR3 length: 16 residues. With 5 bases removed from V and 4 bases from J, the gap between germline ends came to 18 bases. Germline values: CDR1 MNHEY, CDR2 SMNVEV (reference sequence).